This TCR beta chain was sequenced during a study of blood T cells in healthy people across ages. Each donor had ten milliliters of peripheral blood drawn. Notes on this clonotype: Its antigen is unknown.

Findings and limits, study-wide: Estimates based on one million T cells were treated as lower bounds. In long-lived donors, naive CD4+ cell counts and diversity exceeded those of aged donors. Unsorted PBMC input precluded a conclusive naive versus antigen-experienced comparison.

Using a J-beta primer mix together with a sample-barcoded 5' primer, a second PCR was run for about 6 to 11 cycles. From the 5' RACE reads, TCRdb called clonotypes with MiXCR, one entry per CDR3 protein. The top ten clones hold under 65% of a sample with about 400,000 distinct CDR3 sequences, 45% to 60% of them seen once. The source is a man between 60 and 75 years old in good health. Sequencing input: blood.

CDR3 protein: CASSAIGTGGARPYNEQYF. The CDR3 nucleotides read TGTGCCAGCAGCGCTATTGGGACAGGGGGAGCCCGACCCTACAATGAGCAGTACTTC. The V call is TRBV9, the J call TRBJ2-7; the match to TRBD1 covers 11 bases. The trim removed 3 bases at V and 7 bases at J, leaving 21 bases unmatched. CDR1 is SGDLS and CDR2 is YYNGEE in the germline V gene. The CDR3 has 19 amino acids.